A single sample is the source of the 2 T cell receptor beta chains below, sequenced in a study of CD8 T cells in Susac syndrome. An amount of RNA that ranged from roughly 0.45 to 1 ug was reverse transcribed with random hexamers. TCRdb itself ran the immunoSEQ multiplex PCR reads through MiXCR, one entry per CDR3 protein. Among 200,000 to 250,000 distinct CDR3 sequences listed, 95% were seen once. Sequencing was performed on CD4+ T cells from PBMCs. The receptors were gathered from a human donor with multiple sclerosis.

The rearrangement uses TRBV18 and TRBJ1-2; maybe TRBD1 (6 bases). V lost 4 bases and J lost 8, with 14 bases in between. This CDR3 is 13 amino acids long. Germline CDR1 KGHSH, CDR2 LQKENI. The CDR3 DNA sequence: TGTGCCAGCTCACAGGGACACCCCTCCGGCTACACCTTC. Encoded protein: CASSQGHPSGYTF.

This clonotype was seen only once. The rearrangement joins TRBV25-1 to TRBJ1-1; D remains ambiguous. The germline V gene encodes CDR1 MGHDK and CDR2 SYGVNS. Trimming removed 3 bases at V and 0 bases at J, with 8 bases between. The CDR3 spans 14 residues. CDR3 amino acids: CASSEGYMNTEAFF. The CDR3 DNA follows: TGTGCCAGCAGTGAGGGGTATATGAACACTGAAGCTTTCTTT.